The rows below give T cell receptor beta chains drawn from one sample of a study of shared clonotypes between healthy human individuals. Profiling relied on immunoSEQ multiplex PCR, and the TCRdb table lists in-frame clones only, not all of them. The sample lists about 610,000 clones; around 96% were seen once. The specimen was naive CD8+ T cells sorted from blood. These TCRs come from a woman aged 30 to 39 in good health. CDR3s include the opening cysteine and the closing phenylalanine or tryptophan. Each record gives: clone size, J gene, D gene, V gene, CDR3 protein, CDR3 DNA. The D gene is left open where the match is weak. For some rows the clone size is stated as once, few or many, or as a class when expanded; others skip it.

abundance: .
j_gene: TRBJ1-2
d_gene: .
v_gene: TRBV11-2
CDR3aa: CASSLVTLRGNYGYTF
CDR3nt: TGTGCCAGCAGCTTAGTGACCCTACGGGGTAACTATGGCTACACCTTC

abundance: .
j_gene: TRBJ2-6
d_gene: .
v_gene: TRBV5-1
CDR3aa: CASTWDLSGANVLTF
CDR3nt: TGCGCCAGCACCTGGGATCTCTCTGGGGCCAACGTCCTGACTTTC

abundance: .
j_gene: TRBJ1-5
d_gene: .
v_gene: TRBV5-6
CDR3aa: CASSFGRAQPQHF
CDR3nt: TGTGCCAGCAGCTTCGGGAGGGCGCAGCCCCAGCATTTT

abundance: .
j_gene: TRBJ2-3
d_gene: TRBD2
v_gene: TRBV2
CDR3aa: CASSEITSGLDTQYF
CDR3nt: TGTGCCAGCAGTGAAATTACTAGCGGCTTAGATACGCAGTATTTT

abundance: .
j_gene: TRBJ2-5
d_gene: TRBD1
v_gene: TRBV7-8
CDR3aa: CASSPQGKTQYF
CDR3nt: TGTGCCAGCAGCCCACAGGGGAAGACCCAGTACTTC

abundance: .
j_gene: TRBJ2-4
d_gene: TRBD2
v_gene: TRBV30
CDR3aa: CAWSGEGLANIQYF
CDR3nt: TGTGCCTGGAGTGGGGAGGGCCTGGCAAACATTCAGTACTTC

abundance: .
j_gene: TRBJ1-5
d_gene: .
v_gene: TRBV7-8
CDR3aa: CASSKGGGGTPQHF
CDR3nt: TGTGCCAGCAGCAAGGGGGGAGGTGGAACGCCCCAGCATTTT

abundance: .
j_gene: TRBJ1-2
d_gene: .
v_gene: TRBV27
CDR3aa: CASSFVPQGGYTF
CDR3nt: TGTGCCAGCAGTTTCGTCCCCCAGGGTGGCTACACCTTC

abundance: .
j_gene: TRBJ2-1
d_gene: .
v_gene: TRBV27
CDR3aa: CASSFSGASGYNEQFF
CDR3nt: TGTGCCAGCAGTTTCAGTGGAGCTTCAGGTTACAATGAGCAGTTCTTC

abundance: .
j_gene: TRBJ1-4
d_gene: .
v_gene: TRBV4-1
CDR3aa: CASSQPARREKLFF
CDR3nt: TGCGCCAGCAGCCAACCCGCCCGACGTGAAAAACTGTTTTTT

abundance: .
j_gene: TRBJ2-5
d_gene: .
v_gene: TRBV6-1
CDR3aa: CASSEGHGVLQETQYF
CDR3nt: TGTGCCAGCAGCGAAGGACACGGGGTTTTGCAAGAGACCCAGTACTTC

abundance: .
j_gene: TRBJ1-2
d_gene: .
v_gene: TRBV4-1
CDR3aa: CASSQDRGGAVYGYTF
CDR3nt: TGCGCCAGCAGCCAAGATCGTGGGGGGGCGGTCTATGGCTACACCTTC

abundance: .
j_gene: TRBJ2-7
d_gene: TRBD2
v_gene: TRBV5-4
CDR3aa: CASSPLTSGGVGEQYF
CDR3nt: TGTGCCAGCAGCCCTTTGACTAGCGGGGGGGTTGGCGAGCAGTACTTC

abundance: .
j_gene: TRBJ1-2
d_gene: .
v_gene: TRBV6-4
CDR3aa: CASSDLMGAPGGYTF
CDR3nt: TGTGCCAGCAGTGATTTAATGGGGGCGCCTGGTGGCTACACCTTC

abundance: once
j_gene: TRBJ2-5
d_gene: .
v_gene: TRBV5-1
CDR3aa: CATFRTGPQGTQYF
CDR3nt: TGCGCCACTTTCCGGACGGGGCCACAGGGGACCCAGTACTTC

abundance: .
j_gene: TRBJ2-1
d_gene: .
v_gene: TRBV28
CDR3aa: CASSRDSPSYNEQFF
CDR3nt: TGTGCCAGCAGTCGAGACAGTCCCTCCTACAATGAGCAGTTCTTC

abundance: once
j_gene: TRBJ2-7
d_gene: .
v_gene: TRBV27
CDR3aa: CASSFGRNYEQYF
CDR3nt: TGTGCCAGCAGTTTCGGCAGGAACTACGAGCAGTACTTC

abundance: .
j_gene: TRBJ1-1
d_gene: .
v_gene: TRBV20-1
CDR3aa: CSALRYTEAFF
CDR3nt: TGCAGTGCCCTGCGGTACACTGAAGCTTTCTTT

abundance: .
j_gene: TRBJ2-1
d_gene: .
v_gene: TRBV4-2
CDR3aa: CASSQDWPGLNEQFF
CDR3nt: TGTGCCAGCAGCCAAGATTGGCCGGGGCTCAATGAGCAGTTCTTC

abundance: .
j_gene: TRBJ2-1
d_gene: TRBD2
v_gene: TRBV27
CDR3aa: CASSLWTSGSPGGHEQFF
CDR3nt: TGTGCCAGCAGTTTATGGACTAGCGGGAGCCCTGGCGGGCATGAGCAGTTCTTC

abundance: .
j_gene: TRBJ1-5
d_gene: .
v_gene: TRBV4-1
CDR3aa: CASSPDRGNQPQHF
CDR3nt: TGCGCCAGCAGCCCGGACAGAGGGAATCAGCCCCAGCATTTT

abundance: .
j_gene: TRBJ2-2
d_gene: TRBD1
v_gene: TRBV27
CDR3aa: CASSLGQGTGELFF
CDR3nt: TGTGCCAGCAGTTTGGGACAGGGTACCGGGGAGCTGTTTTTT

abundance: .
j_gene: TRBJ2-1
d_gene: .
v_gene: TRBV4-1
CDR3aa: CATRNGGGEQFF
CDR3nt: TGCGCCACCAGGAATGGTGGGGGGGAGCAGTTCTTC

abundance: .
j_gene: TRBJ2-1
d_gene: TRBD1
v_gene: TRBV28
CDR3aa: CASSSVIRDRLNNEQFF
CDR3nt: TGTGCCAGCAGCTCCGTAATCCGGGACAGATTAAACAATGAGCAGTTCTTC

abundance: .
j_gene: TRBJ2-7
d_gene: TRBD1
v_gene: TRBV28
CDR3aa: CASSISGTGAEQYF
CDR3nt: TGTGCCAGCAGTATCTCCGGGACAGGGGCCGAGCAGTACTTC

abundance: .
j_gene: TRBJ2-5
d_gene: .
v_gene: TRBV7-9
CDR3aa: CASSLFPRLGETQYF
CDR3nt: TGTGCCAGCAGCTTATTCCCCAGGCTTGGAGAGACCCAGTACTTC

abundance: .
j_gene: TRBJ2-7
d_gene: .
v_gene: TRBV5-4
CDR3aa: CASSRPDNYEQYF
CDR3nt: TGTGCCAGCAGCCGACCGGACAATTACGAGCAGTACTTC

abundance: .
j_gene: TRBJ1-3
d_gene: .
v_gene: TRBV6-4
CDR3aa: CASSVTVPLSGNTIYF
CDR3nt: TGTGCCAGCAGCGTGACAGTCCCTCTCTCTGGAAACACCATATATTTT

abundance: .
j_gene: TRBJ2-7
d_gene: TRBD1
v_gene: TRBV7-9
CDR3aa: CASSSTGGTEQYF
CDR3nt: TGTGCCAGCAGCTCAACAGGGGGAACGGAGCAGTACTTC

abundance: .
j_gene: TRBJ2-3
d_gene: .
v_gene: TRBV5-6
CDR3aa: CASSLGNGGLTDTQYF
CDR3nt: TGTGCCAGCAGCTTGGGAAACGGGGGCCTCACAGATACGCAGTATTTT

abundance: .
j_gene: TRBJ1-1
d_gene: .
v_gene: TRBV28
CDR3aa: CASSLGQNTEAFF
CDR3nt: TGTGCCAGCAGTTTAGGCCAAAACACTGAAGCTTTCTTT

abundance: .
j_gene: TRBJ1-1
d_gene: .
v_gene: TRBV27
CDR3aa: CASRPFTGSISEAFF
CDR3nt: TGTGCCAGCCGACCATTCACAGGGTCTATTTCTGAAGCTTTCTTT

abundance: .
j_gene: TRBJ1-5
d_gene: .
v_gene: TRBV28
CDR3aa: CASSYDQNQPQHF
CDR3nt: TGTGCCAGCAGTTACGACCAAAATCAGCCCCAGCATTTT

abundance: .
j_gene: TRBJ2-1
d_gene: TRBD2
v_gene: TRBV2
CDR3aa: CASSEPGGIHEQFF
CDR3nt: TGTGCCAGCAGTGAACCGGGAGGCATCCATGAGCAGTTCTTC

abundance: once
j_gene: TRBJ1-2
d_gene: TRBD1
v_gene: TRBV28
CDR3aa: CASSLPGTGAPYGYTF
CDR3nt: TGTGCCAGCAGTCTCCCCGGGACAGGGGCCCCCTATGGCTACACCTTC

abundance: .
j_gene: TRBJ1-1
d_gene: TRBD1
v_gene: TRBV7-8
CDR3aa: CASSFERGQTENTEAFF
CDR3nt: TGTGCCAGCAGCTTCGAGAGGGGGCAGACAGAGAACACTGAAGCTTTCTTT

abundance: .
j_gene: TRBJ2-5
d_gene: .
v_gene: TRBV6-4
CDR3aa: CASVGEQETQYF
CDR3nt: TGTGCCAGCGTGGGAGAACAAGAGACCCAGTACTTC

abundance: .
j_gene: TRBJ2-1
d_gene: TRBD1
v_gene: TRBV5-4
CDR3aa: CASSSPGQGNEQFF
CDR3nt: TGTGCCAGCAGCTCGCCGGGACAGGGCAATGAGCAGTTCTTC

abundance: .
j_gene: TRBJ2-1
d_gene: .
v_gene: TRBV27
CDR3aa: CASSFPGQEQFF
CDR3nt: TGTGCCAGCAGTTTCCCAGGTCAAGAGCAGTTCTTC

abundance: .
j_gene: TRBJ2-7
d_gene: .
v_gene: TRBV5-1
CDR3aa: CASSSGTSLGEQYF
CDR3nt: TGCGCCAGCAGCTCTGGGACCTCATTGGGGGAGCAGTACTTC

abundance: .
j_gene: TRBJ2-1
d_gene: TRBD2
v_gene: TRBV5-1
CDR3aa: CASSLGRGSGRNEQFF
CDR3nt: TGCGCCAGCAGCTTGGGACGGGGTAGCGGGAGGAATGAGCAGTTCTTC